This T cell receptor (beta chain) was sequenced in a study of beta chain features in type 1 diabetes. Study-wide findings and caveats: There was a possibility that cDNA sequencing over-represented cells with high TCR expression.

The authors reverse transcribed all of the isolated RNA, so sequencing captured expressed TCRB transcripts. Produced via immunoSEQ multiplex PCR; TCRdb's table is partial and in-frame only. The sample has under 90,000 clones, 30% to 40% seen once. With 1 base removed from V and 1 base from J, the gap between germline ends came to 7 bases. Germline V gene sequence: CDR1 SGHVS, CDR2 FNYEAQ. This CDR3 spans 14 amino acids. Sorted CD4+ subsets: naive, central memory, regulatory, stem cell-like memory (CD45RO/CCR7/CD25/CD127/CD95/CD27 panel). Once sorted, every population was more than 95% pure. As to this clone: What it recognizes is unknown.

Sequenced material: stem cell memory CD4+ T cells from blood. The rearrangement uses TRBV7-6 and TRBJ2-5; no definite D call. This clonotype was sampled from a young woman in good health. The CDR3 DNA sequence: TGTGCCAGCAGCTTAGGCGACTTCCAAGAGACCCAGTACTTC. Amino acids: CASSLGDFQETQYF.